The rows below give T cell receptor beta chains drawn from one sample of a study of blood T cell repertoires in COVID-19. Sequencing was performed with immunoSEQ multiplex PCR; in TCRdb, only in-frame clones are kept and a portion is missing. The sample has about 200,000 clones, about 90% seen once. Sequenced material: peripheral blood. The source of these receptors is a woman in her seventies with acute or convalescent COVID-19. Both conserved end residues are trimmed from each CDR3. A clone size is listed for some rows: how often the clone was seen (once, few, many), or a class if it is expanded.

J: TRBJ2-3
V: TRBV3-1/TRBV3-2
size: NA
CDR3: ASSHSTRITDTQY

J: TRBJ2-7
V: TRBV4-3
size: NA
CDR3: ASSQEPRGLEQY

J: TRBJ1-2
V: TRBV28
size: NA
CDR3: ASSLAGQGRYGYT

J: TRBJ2-1
V: TRBV19
size: NA
CDR3: ASSRRTSGGDEQF

J: TRBJ2-2
V: TRBV19
size: once
CDR3: ASTGTSGIPNTGELF

J: TRBJ1-2
V: TRBV10-1
size: NA
CDR3: ASSGTGGGYT

J: TRBJ1-1
V: TRBV18
size: once
CDR3: ASSPGAGWNTEAF

J: TRBJ2-1
V: TRBV6-5
size: NA
CDR3: ASRVDLANEQF

J: TRBJ1-1
V: TRBV25-1
size: NA
CDR3: ASTGVNTEAF

J: TRBJ1-2
V: TRBV7-2
size: once
CDR3: ASSSPGGAFGYT

J: TRBJ2-7
V: TRBV18
size: NA
CDR3: ASTQTRGSSYEQY

J: TRBJ1-3
V: TRBV6-6
size: NA
CDR3: ASSTGGLTGNTIY

J: TRBJ1-2
V: TRBV4-3
size: NA
CDR3: ASSQGGEAYGYT

J: TRBJ1-5
V: TRBV2
size: NA
CDR3: ASSAARGSNQPQH

J: TRBJ1-1
V: TRBV19
size: few
CDR3: ASSISTGNRAEAF

J: TRBJ2-6
V: TRBV5-1
size: NA
CDR3: ASSEQPSGANVLT

J: TRBJ2-3
V: TRBV2
size: NA
CDR3: ASRTGGGTDTQY

J: TRBJ2-7
V: TRBV6-2/TRBV6-3
size: few
CDR3: ASSTPGAPRGTYEQY

J: TRBJ1-5
V: TRBV7-7
size: NA
CDR3: ASSLTTNQPQH

J: TRBJ2-2
V: TRBV18
size: NA
CDR3: ASSPTRLNTGELF

J: TRBJ2-2
V: TRBV6-6
size: few
CDR3: ASSPIVEMELF

J: TRBJ2-3
V: TRBV6-2/TRBV6-3
size: NA
CDR3: ASSWDQGLAGVGTQY

J: TRBJ1-3
V: TRBV25-1
size: NA
CDR3: ASSAPSGGSGNTIY

J: TRBJ2-2
V: TRBV7-2
size: NA
CDR3: ASSTQATGELF

J: TRBJ2-1
V: TRBV28
size: NA
CDR3: ASRGLAGYNEQF

J: TRBJ1-2
V: TRBV6-1
size: NA
CDR3: ASSEAGTYIYGYT

J: TRBJ1-2
V: TRBV5-1
size: NA
CDR3: ASSLRGDGYT

J: TRBJ1-2
V: TRBV6-5
size: NA
CDR3: ASRTGQGASYGYT

J: TRBJ2-5
V: TRBV10-2
size: once
CDR3: ASSLLAGGLQETQY

J: TRBJ1-2
V: TRBV10-3
size: NA
CDR3: AISESGGDYGYT

J: TRBJ2-5
V: TRBV5-1
size: NA
CDR3: ASSLGAETQY

J: TRBJ2-1
V: TRBV6-4
size: few
CDR3: ATTGAGNEQF

J: TRBJ2-5
V: TRBV5-1
size: NA
CDR3: ASSLVGPSEVNQY

J: TRBJ1-3
V: TRBV14
size: NA
CDR3: ASSRDWTGNTIY

J: TRBJ1-2
V: TRBV9
size: NA
CDR3: ASSPNPAGEYGYT

J: TRBJ1-2
V: TRBV27
size: NA
CDR3: ASSRTIANYGYT

J: TRBJ2-2
V: TRBV5-1
size: once
CDR3: ASSPLAGAAGELF

J: TRBJ1-2
V: TRBV19
size: NA
CDR3: ASSPPGQSGYT

J: TRBJ2-5
V: TRBV28
size: NA
CDR3: ASSLNRGLETQY

J: TRBJ2-7
V: TRBV7-7
size: NA
CDR3: ASSLVWGLRSSYEQY

J: TRBJ1-3
V: TRBV10-1
size: NA
CDR3: ASSLGGPGNTIY

J: TRBJ1-5
V: TRBV12-3/TRBV12-4
size: NA
CDR3: ASSLFRDQPQH

J: TRBJ2-3
V: TRBV7-9
size: once
CDR3: ASSSGTGGTDTQY

J: TRBJ2-3
V: TRBV6-5
size: NA
CDR3: ASSYSLGVGTQY

J: TRBJ2-1
V: TRBV3-1/TRBV3-2
size: NA
CDR3: ASQTGGYNEQF